This T cell receptor beta chain was retrieved from a study of untreated major depressive disorder. The germline gives CDR1 SEHNR, CDR2 FQNEAQ (reference sequence). The V segment lost 5 bases and the J segment 7 bases; nucleotides outside the gene matches: 8. The CDR3 is 15 residues long. TCRdb keeps only in-frame clones here, not all; method: immunoSEQ multiplex PCR. The table has over 20,000 clones, about 90% seen once. The specimen sequenced was CD4+ T cells from PBMCs. The V call is TRBV7-9, the J call TRBJ1-6; 7 bases align to TRBD1. This receptor was taken from a woman aged 30 to 39 in good health. The CDR3 DNA reads as TGTGCCAGCAGCCAAATGACAGGGCGGAATTCACCCCTCCACTTT. This gives the protein CASSQMTGRNSPLHF.